Listed below are T cell receptor beta chains from one sample, sequenced in a study of breast tumors, draining lymph nodes, adjacent tissues. TCRdb used MiXCR to reprocess the multiplex PCR reads, holding one entry per CDR3 protein. The repertoire has 83,000 or so distinct CDR3 sequences, roughly 19% of them found once; the top ten carry less than 3%. The sequencing input was axillary lymph node tissue. Receptor source: a female donor with breast cancer. Some clones in this sample may be carry-over from other donors' samples. Each CDR3 is given with its conserved first and last residue. The D gene is left open where the match is weak. Each size is once, few, many or a size class.

j_gene	v_gene	abundance	d_gene	CDR3nt	CDR3aa
TRBJ1-6	TRBV7-6	many	-	TGTGCCAGCAGCTTAGTCGAACCAGGGGCCGGGCTCTATAATTCACCCCTCCACTTT	CASSLVEPGAGLYNSPLHF
TRBJ2-5	TRBV20-1	many	-	TGCAGTGCTAGGGTCGAGACCCAGTACTTC	CSARVETQYF
TRBJ1-2	TRBV6-1	many	-	TGTGCCAGTACCCTGGACTTTCTTTATGGCTACACCTTC	CASTLDFLYGYTF
TRBJ1-6	TRBV5-1	many	-	TGCGCCAGCAGCCCCCAGCCATACGGGGATTCACCCCTCCACTTT	CASSPQPYGDSPLHF
TRBJ2-2	TRBV10-3	many	TRBD2	TGTGCCATCAGGACCTCCCTAGCGGGAGGACCCGGGGAGCTGTTTTTT	CAIRTSLAGGPGELFF
TRBJ2-7	TRBV6-5	many	TRBD2	TGTGCCAGCAGTTACCTAGGGACTAGCGGGGGCGAGCAGTACTTC	CASSYLGTSGGEQYF
TRBJ2-7	TRBV5-8	many	TRBD2	TGTGCCAGCAGCCCGAGAGGGCCTAGCGGCTACGAGCAGTACTTC	CASSPRGPSGYEQYF
TRBJ2-5	TRBV4-3	many	-	TGCGCCAGCAGCCAAGCTAGGGGAAGAGAGACCCAGTACTTC	CASSQARGRETQYF
TRBJ2-3	TRBV7-3	many	-	TGTGCCAGCAGCTTAGTTTTCCCCCTCGAAACCGGCACAGATACGCAGTATTTT	CASSLVFPLETGTDTQYF
TRBJ2-7	TRBV10-3	many	TRBD1	TGTGCCATCAGTGAGACCGGGACAGGGACCTACGAGCAGTACTTC	CAISETGTGTYEQYF
TRBJ2-5	TRBV5-1	many	-	TGCGCCAGCAGCTTGGTGCCACTAGAGACCCAGTACTTC	CASSLVPLETQYF